Many counts were recorded for the clone carrying this T cell receptor (beta chain). V lost 0 bases, J lost 3 bases, and 11 bases lay in between. This CDR3 contains 14 residues. Germline-derived CDR1 and CDR2 are SQVTM and ANQGSEA. The data belong to a study of T cells in Graves' hyperthyroidism and ophthalmopathy. Amplification of TCR beta CDR3 regions was performed using RNA transcripts as template. In the first-round RT-PCR of the TCR CDR3, the HTBI primer set was used. One entry per CDR3 protein, called by TCRdb with MiXCR from the multiplex PCR reads. The sample lists some 360,000 distinct CDR3 sequences, approximately 15% occurring once.

The receptor comes from a woman aged 55 to 70 with Graves' hyperthyroidism. The chain is built from TRBV29-1 and TRBJ1-2; possibly TRBD1 for D (5 bases). The specimen was blood. CDR3 nucleotides: TGCAGCGTTGAAGATGCGGGGCGCGACTATGGCTACACCTTC. Encoded protein: CSVEDAGRDYGYTF. Combining the CDR3 with reference TRBV29-1 and TRBJ1-2 gives the whole variable domain SAVISQKPSRDICQRGTSLTIQCQVDSQVTMMFWYRQQPGQSLTLIATANQGSEATYESGFVIDKFPISRPNLTFSTLTVSNMSPEDSSIYLCSVEDAGRDYGYTFGSGTRLTVV.